Listed here is a single T cell receptor (beta chain). Here immunoSEQ multiplex PCR was the method, and the copy in TCRdb shows in-frame clones only, minus some. The table shows 150,000 to 180,000 clones, with around 80% occurring only once. Looked up from germline, CDR1 is LGHNA and CDR2 is YNFKEQ. This CDR3 is 15 amino acids long. V lost 2 bases, J lost 9 bases, and 8 bases stayed unmatched. The entry originates in a study of blood T cell repertoires in COVID-19. At the level of the study: Samples of COVID-19 (acute and convalescent) were obtained from the United States, Italy and Spain. T cells, B-cell-depleted T cells, or PBMCs supplied cDNA or gDNA.

Either two negative PCRs, clearance, or symptom resolution qualified Cohort 3 donors as recovered. The sequence derives from a man aged 45-60 years who had recovered from COVID-19. The sequenced sample consisted of PBMCs or T cells enriched from blood (not recorded which). This chain connects TRBV4-2 to TRBJ2-1, with 9 positions matching TRBD1. CDR3 protein: CASSQNGQGPSEQFF. CDR3 DNA sequence: TGTGCCAGCAGCCAAAACGGACAGGGGCCCTCTGAGCAGTTCTTC.